The 22 T cell receptor beta chains presented below share a single source sample, sequenced in a study of blood T cell repertoires in COVID-19. Repertoires were generated with immunoSEQ multiplex PCR, while TCRdb's copy carries only in-frame clones and drops some. The table has 200,000 to 250,000 clones, 80% to 90% seen once; the top ten hold about 1.5%. The sequencing input was peripheral blood. All receptors come from a woman between 40 and 55 years old who had recovered from COVID-19.

This clone was detected only a few times. CDR3 region: CASSLWWTGGAGELFF. CDR3 sequence (DNA): TGTGCCAGCAGTTTATGGTGGACAGGGGGGGCCGGGGAGCTGTTTTTT. The chain carries TRBV27 and TRBJ2-2; TRBD1 agrees at 10 bases. CDR1 is MNHEY and CDR2 is SMNVEV in the germline V gene (reference sequence). The V gene end was trimmed by 1 base and the J gene end by 6 bases; junction bases not matched to a gene: 5. The CDR3 totals 16 residues.

The table lists this clone with a few counts. This sequence joins TRBV28 and TRBJ1-5; possibly TRBD1 for D (5 bases). V lost 6 bases, J lost 4 bases, and 13 bases lay in between. In germline, CDR1 is MDHEN, CDR2 SYDVKM. The CDR3 consists of 14 residues. The CDR3 region has the DNA TGTGCCAGCAGCCTAATAAACAGGAATCAGCCCCAGCATTTT. It encodes CASSLINRNQPQHF.

This sequence joins TRBV7-9 and TRBJ1-3; tentatively, D is TRBD1 (5 bases). Germline V gene data show CDR1 as SEHNR and CDR2 as FQNEAQ (reference sequence). The CDR3 contains 16 residues. The V end was cut by 5 bases, the J end by 2 bases, with 16 bases between. CDR3 amino acids: CASSRKLDTAGNTIYF. The DNA for the CDR3 is TGTGCCAGCAGCCGTAAGTTGGACACCGCTGGAAACACCATATATTTT.

The chain couples TRBV15 to TRBJ1-5; no firm D call. This CDR3 comprises 13 residues. The V gene lost 0 bases and the J gene lost 3 bases, with 3 bases spanning the gap. Germline V gives CDR1 LNHNV, CDR2 YYDKDF (reference sequence). CDR3 sequence: CATSRDINQPQHF. DNA for the CDR3: TGTGCCACCAGCAGAGATATCAATCAGCCCCAGCATTTT. Variable domain in full (rest from reference TRBV15 and TRBJ1-5): DAMVIQNPRYQVTQFGKPVTLSCSQTLNHNVMYWYQQKSSQAPKLLFHYYDKDFNNEADTPDNFQSRRPNTSFCFLDIRSPGLGDTAMYLCATSRDINQPQHFGDGTRLSIL.

This chain links TRBV28 with TRBJ1-2, with D possibly TRBD1 on 6 matching bases. Germline CDR1 is MDHEN and CDR2 is SYDVKM. Trimming shortened V by 10 bases and J by 3 bases, and 21 bases separated the two germline ends. The CDR3 is 15 amino acids. As DNA, the CDR3 is TGTGCCATCCTACCCGAAACAGGGTTATACTATGGCTACACCTTC. Protein: CAILPETGLYYGYTF.

This chain links TRBV6-5 with TRBJ1-1; 7 bases map to TRBD1. Germline loops: CDR1 MNHEY, CDR2 SVGAGI. V was pared by 5 bases and J by 1 base, with 4 bases of the junction left unmatched. The CDR3 sequence is 14 residues long. CDR3 bases: TGTGCCAGCAGTCCGGGACAGAAGAACACTGAAGCTTTCTTT. It codes for CASSPGQKNTEAFF.

The chain recombines TRBV12-2 with TRBJ2-7; the DNA was not compared with TRBD1, the D call given in the table. TRBV12-2 is labeled a pseudogene. CDR3 length: 16 amino acids. As DNA, the CDR3 is TGTGCAAGTCGCTTACCCGTTGGGACAGGGCTCAACGAGCAGTACTTC. Translating gives CASRLPVGTGLNEQYF.

The chain is built from TRBV9 and TRBJ1-2; no definite D call. V was cut by 3 bases and J by 7 bases, with 13 bases left in between. The CDR3 has 13 residues. Per the germline V gene, CDR1 is SGDLS and CDR2 is YYNGEE. CDR3 protein: CASSAQPEGGYTF. DNA of the CDR3: TGTGCCAGCAGCGCGCAGCCAGAGGGTGGCTACACCTTC.

The sample holds one count of this clone. In DNA form, the CDR3 reads TGTGCCAGCAGTTACCTCCTCGGCTATGGCTACACCTTC. Its protein is CASSYLLGYGYTF. The rearrangement uses TRBV6-2 or TRBV6-3 and TRBJ1-2; D unclear. The CDR3 covers 13 residues. V shed 2 bases and J shed 4 bases, with 8 bases lying between them. Germline-derived CDR1 and CDR2 are MNHEY and SVGEGT.

A note on this clone: The same CDR3 also results from other DNA sequences found in this sample. This chain joins TRBV5-6 and TRBJ1-2; D is ambiguous. The CDR3 extends over 11 amino acids. V was trimmed by 3 bases and J by 7 bases, leaving 7 bases between them. CDR1 is SGHDT, CDR2 YYEEEE, per germline. In DNA form, the CDR3 reads TGTGCCAGCAGCTACCGGGGTGGCTACACCTTC. Its translation is CASSYRGGYTF. The full variable domain, with the rest looked up from reference TRBV5-6 and TRBJ1-2, is DAGVTQSPTHLIKTRGQQVTLRCSPKSGHDTVSWYQQALGQGPQFIFQYYEEEERQRGNFPDRFSGHQFPNYSSELNVNALLLGDSALYLCASSYRGGYTFGSGTRLTVV.

J is TRBJ1-3 and V is TRBV11-2; 8 nucleotides align to TRBD1. Germline V gene data show CDR1 as SGHAT and CDR2 as FQNNGV. The CDR3 extends over 18 amino acids. After removal of 1 base from V and 4 bases from J, the junction contained 12 bases not matched to a gene. DNA of the CDR3: TGTGCCAGCAGCTTAGTGTCTCTTCGGACAGGGATCGGAAACACCATATATTTT. Protein product: CASSLVSLRTGIGNTIYF. The variable domain in full, completed from reference TRBV11-2 and TRBJ1-3, reads EAGVAQSPRYKIIEKRQSVAFWCNPISGHATLYWYQQILGQGPKLLIQFQNNGVVDDSQLPKDRFSAERLKGVDSTLKIQPAKLEDSAVYLCASSLVSLRTGIGNTIYFGEGSWLTVV.

The V call is TRBV18, the J call TRBJ2-2; no clear D gene. Looked up from germline, CDR1 is KGHSH and CDR2 is LQKENI. CDR3 length equals 15 residues. Trimming took 3 bases from V and 3 from J, leaving 11 bases between them. The CDR3 sequence: CASSPLRSDTGELFF. The CDR3 DNA reads TGTGCCAGCTCACCCCTCCGGTCGGACACCGGGGAGCTGTTTTTT.

A single count supports this clone. As DNA, the CDR3 is TGTGCCAGCAGCTTTGCGACAGGGGTTGGAGGGGCCCAGTACTTC. Its protein product is CASSFATGVGGAQYF. The V call is TRBV5-5, the J call TRBJ2-5, with 8 positions matching TRBD1. Germline CDR1 and CDR2: SGHKS and YYEKEE (reference sequence). After removal of 2 bases from V and 9 bases from J, the junction contained 12 bases not matched to a gene. The CDR3 spans 15 residues.

The chain is built from TRBV7-6 and TRBJ2-1; TRBD1 might be the D (6 bases). The CDR3 is made up of 15 amino acids. Germline V gene lookup returns CDR1 SGHVS and CDR2 FNYEAQ. V dropped 0 bases and J dropped 8 bases, with 14 bases sitting between them. CDR3: CASSLALQGVYEQFF. The CDR3 DNA reads as TGTGCCAGCAGCTTAGCCTTACAGGGAGTATATGAGCAGTTCTTC.

In DNA, the CDR3 is TGTGCCAGCACCCCAGCAGGGAATTCACCCCTCCACTTT. Its protein is CASTPAGNSPLHF. This chain links TRBV6-6 with TRBJ1-6; TRBD1 is a possible D gene (5 bases). This CDR3 spans 13 amino acids. Trimming pared 7 bases from V and 7 bases from J, leaving 11 bases between. Germline V gives CDR1 MNHNY, CDR2 SVGAGI (reference sequence).

V usage is TRBV5-1 and J usage is TRBJ1-6; D unresolved. CDR3 size: 16 residues. The V and J ends lost 4 bases and 0 bases respectively, with 11 bases between them. Germline V gene data show CDR1 as SGHRS and CDR2 as YFSETQ. The CDR3 reads CASSAGLSSYNSPLHF. CDR3 nucleotide sequence: TGCGCCAGCAGCGCGGGCCTTAGCTCCTATAATTCACCCCTCCACTTT.

The V and J genes are TRBV28 and TRBJ1-1; D is perhaps TRBD1 (6 bases). The germline gives CDR1 MDHEN, CDR2 SYDVKM. This CDR3 spans 15 amino acids. With 5 bases removed from V and 1 base from J, the gap between germline ends came to 14 bases. This CDR3 reads CASSPSRGWNTEAFF. CDR3 DNA: TGTGCCAGCAGTCCATCCAGGGGCTGGAACACTGAAGCTTTCTTT.

V and J are TRBV2 and TRBJ2-5, with 12 bases lining up with TRBD2. CDR3 length: 15 amino acids. Trimming took 4 bases from V and 4 from J; bases not matched to a gene: 4. Germline V gene data show CDR1 as SNHLY and CDR2 as FYNNEI. CDR3: CASSGTSGAGETQYF. CDR3 nucleotides: TGTGCCAGCAGTGGGACTAGCGGGGCGGGAGAGACCCAGTACTTC.

Worth noting for this clone: Sequence at one end of the junction differs from germline and may be a read error. The chain recombines TRBV7-2 with TRBJ2-3; tentative D call: TRBD2 (6 bases). Germline CDR1 and CDR2: SGHTA and FQGNSA. The CDR3 totals 9 residues. The CDR3 spells CASSPGLRF. The CDR3 bases are TGTGCCAGCAGCCCCGGACTACGCTTT.

The CDR3 protein is CAISEYRGEETQYF. CDR3 in DNA: TGTGCCATCAGTGAGTATCGGGGTGAAGAGACCCAGTACTTC. This chain joins TRBV10-3 and TRBJ2-5; D might be TRBD2 (5 bases). This CDR3 contains 14 residues. Trimming took off 1 base at V and 3 bases at J, with 9 bases between the two ends. CDR1 is ENHRY and CDR2 is SYGVKD in the germline V gene.

A single count supports this clone. V and J are TRBV7-2 and TRBJ1-1; 7 bases map to TRBD1. The CDR3 has 17 residues. V shed 0 bases, J shed 1 base, and the junction held 8 bases outside the gene matches. The germline V gene has CDR1 SGHTA and CDR2 FQGNSA. The CDR3 spells CASSLAQGAGGNTEAFF. CDR3 DNA sequence: TGTGCCAGCAGCTTAGCCCAAGGGGCAGGGGGGAACACTGAAGCTTTCTTT.

The chain combines TRBV7-8 with TRBJ1-3; D unresolved. From germline, CDR1 is SGHVS and CDR2 FQNEAQ. This CDR3 comprises 17 residues. V lost 1 base to trimming and J lost 0 bases, with 13 bases between them. The CDR3 DNA reads as TGTGCCAGCAGCTTAGGGTTTTCACTAAGCTCTGGAAACACCATATATTTT. Its translation: CASSLGFSLSSGNTIYF.